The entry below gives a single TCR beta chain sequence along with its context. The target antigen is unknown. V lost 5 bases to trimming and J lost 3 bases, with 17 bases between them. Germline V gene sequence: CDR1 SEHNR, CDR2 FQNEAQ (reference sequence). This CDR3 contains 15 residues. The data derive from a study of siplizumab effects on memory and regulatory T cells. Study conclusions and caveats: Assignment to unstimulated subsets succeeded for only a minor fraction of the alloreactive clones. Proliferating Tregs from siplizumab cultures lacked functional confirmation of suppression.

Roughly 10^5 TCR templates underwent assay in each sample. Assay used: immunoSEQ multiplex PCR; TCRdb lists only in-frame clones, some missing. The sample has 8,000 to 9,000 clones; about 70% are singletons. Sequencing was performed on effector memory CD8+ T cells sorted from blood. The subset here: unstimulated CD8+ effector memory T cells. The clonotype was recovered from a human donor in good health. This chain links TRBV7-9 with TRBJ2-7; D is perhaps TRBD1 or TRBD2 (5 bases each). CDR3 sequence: CASSQLRDPNYEQYF. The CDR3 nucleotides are TGTGCCAGCAGCCAACTTCGGGACCCAAACTACGAGCAGTACTTC.